These T cell receptor beta chains were read from a single sample in a study of blood T cell repertoires in COVID-19. Data came from immunoSEQ multiplex PCR; TCRdb stores just in-frame clones and leaves some out. The sample records some 390,000 clones, approximately 89% being singletons. Sequenced sample: peripheral blood. Receptors originate from a woman between 55 and 75 years old with COVID-19, enrolled during active disease. Both conserved end residues are part of each CDR3. Each record gives: J gene, V gene, D gene, clone size, CDR3 DNA, CDR3 protein. A D gene is named only where the DNA matches it firmly. Rows give clone size only sometimes, using once, few, many, or a class for an expanded clone.

>TRBJ2-1|TRBV19|NA|few
TGTGCCAGTAGTATGGGTAGGGGAACCCTGGAGCAGTTCTTC
CASSMGRGTLEQFF
>TRBJ2-7|TRBV7-6|TRBD1|NA
TGTGCCAGCAGCTCCTGGACAGGGGGGAACTCCGAGCAGTACTTC
CASSSWTGGNSEQYF
>TRBJ2-7|TRBV4-1|TRBD2|NA
TGCGCCAGCAGCCAGGGACCGGGACTAGGGAACTACGAGCAGTACTTC
CASSQGPGLGNYEQYF
>TRBJ1-6|TRBV28|NA|NA
TGTGCCAGCAGTTTAGATAGCTCCTATAATTCACCCCTCCACTTT
CASSLDSSYNSPLHF
>TRBJ2-7|TRBV9|NA|NA
TGTGCCAGCAGCGTAGATGGTGCGGGCGAGCAGTACTTC
CASSVDGAGEQYF
>TRBJ2-3|TRBV3-1/TRBV3-2|TRBD2|once
TGTGCCAGCAGCCATCGGACTAGCGGGGGCACAGATACGCAGTATTTT
CASSHRTSGGTDTQYF
>TRBJ1-1|TRBV4-1|NA|NA
TGCGCCAGCAGCCAAGACTGGCGGGAAGCTTTCTTT
CASSQDWREAFF
>TRBJ1-1|TRBV5-1|NA|NA
TGCGCCAGCAGCTTGGACAGGAACACTGAAGCTTTCTTT
CASSLDRNTEAFF
>TRBJ2-7|TRBV19|TRBD1|NA
TGTGCCAGTCGATGGGACAGCCTCTCCTACGAGCAGTACTTC
CASRWDSLSYEQYF
>TRBJ2-7|TRBV6-1|TRBD2|NA
TGTGCCAGCAGTGAAGCTCTGGCTAGCGGGTCTTACTTC
CASSEALASGSYF
>TRBJ1-2|TRBV7-9|TRBD1|NA
TGTGCCAGCAGCCCCCAGACAGGGAACTATGGCTACACCTTC
CASSPQTGNYGYTF
>TRBJ2-7|TRBV7-6|TRBD1|NA
TGTGCCAGCAGCGCCGGCAGGGGGCCCTACGAGCAGTACTTC
CASSAGRGPYEQYF
>TRBJ1-6|TRBV7-9|NA|NA
TGTGCCAGCAGCCAGGGAGGGAGTAATAATTCACCCCTCCACTTT
CASSQGGSNNSPLHF
>TRBJ2-5|TRBV7-9|NA|NA
TGTGCCAGCAGCTTAAACTTTGAAGAGACCCAGTACTTC
CASSLNFEETQYF
>TRBJ2-5|TRBV4-2|TRBD2|NA
TGTGCCAGCAGCCAAGATGCGACTAGCGGGGATGAGACCCAGTACTTC
CASSQDATSGDETQYF
>TRBJ2-5|TRBV9|NA|once
TGTGCCAGCAGCGCAGGTCTAGCCCAAGAGACCCAGTACTTC
CASSAGLAQETQYF
>TRBJ1-3|TRBV30|NA|NA
TGTGCCTGGTCCGATTACAGAATAGGAAACACCATATATTTT
CAWSDYRIGNTIYF
>TRBJ1-1|TRBV28|NA|NA
TGTGCCAGCAGCCTACAGGAGACTGAAGCTTTCTTT
CASSLQETEAFF
>TRBJ1-2|TRBV27|NA|NA
TGTGCCAGCAGTTTATCTACTAATGGCAACTATGGCTACACCTTC
CASSLSTNGNYGYTF
>TRBJ1-4|TRBV7-6|TRBD1|NA
TGTGCCAGCAGCCCCCGGACAGGGGGCGATGAAAAACTGTTTTTT
CASSPRTGGDEKLFF
>TRBJ2-7|TRBV5-6|TRBD2|NA
TGTGCCAGCAGCTTGATGTCCGGACTAGCGACGTCCTACGAGCAGTACTTC
CASSLMSGLATSYEQYF
>TRBJ1-3|TRBV19|TRBD1|NA
TGTGCCAGTAGCCCAACAGGGGGTCCAGTGTCTGGAAACACCATATATTTT
CASSPTGGPVSGNTIYF
>TRBJ2-2|TRBV3-1/TRBV3-2|TRBD1|NA
TGTGCCAGCAGCCGGGGACAGGGGTTGAGGGGCACCGGGGAGCTGTTTTTT
CASSRGQGLRGTGELFF
>TRBJ2-1|TRBV3-1/TRBV3-2|TRBD2|NA
TGTGCCAGCAGCCGAACCGCAGCGGGGGGGCCGGGCAATGAGCAGTTCTTC
CASSRTAAGGPGNEQFF
>TRBJ1-5|TRBV5-6|NA|NA
TGTGCCAGCAGCCCGGGGGTCTGGCAGCCCCAGCATTTT
CASSPGVWQPQHF
>TRBJ1-1|TRBV7-3|NA|NA
TGTGCCAGCAGCCCCCGTAAAGGACTGGGTCGGAACACTGAAGCTTTCTTT
CASSPRKGLGRNTEAFF
>TRBJ1-4|TRBV25-1|NA|few
TGTGCCAGCAGCCTGACATCAACTAATGAAAAACTGTTTTTT
CASSLTSTNEKLFF
>TRBJ2-7|TRBV5-6|NA|NA
TGTGCCAGCAGCTTGGCCGAGGGGGGGCTAAGCGAGCAGTACTTC
CASSLAEGGLSEQYF
>TRBJ1-6|TRBV7-9|NA|NA
TGTGCCAGCAGCGCCGGGACTGCGCATTCACCCCTCCACTTT
CASSAGTAHSPLHF
>TRBJ2-6|TRBV7-3|TRBD1|NA
TGTGCCAGCAGCCCGGACGGGACAGGGCGCGTTGGGGCCAACGTCCTGACTTTC
CASSPDGTGRVGANVLTF
>TRBJ2-1|TRBV5-1|TRBD1|NA
TGCGCCAGCAGCTCTGGACAGGGTAATTTCAATGAGCAGTTCTTC
CASSSGQGNFNEQFF
>TRBJ2-5|TRBV23-1|TRBD1|NA
TGCGCCAGCAGTCATCAAAAAGTTTGCAGGGACAGGGGATTCCAAGAGACCCAGTACTTC
CASSHQKVCRDRGFQETQYF
>TRBJ1-6|TRBV5-1|NA|NA
TGCGCCAGCAGCTTGGCGGGGGAGGATTCACCCCTCCACTTT
CASSLAGEDSPLHF
>TRBJ2-7|TRBV2|TRBD2|NA
TGTGCCAGCAGTGAAGAGGGAGCGGGGCCCTTTGTGACGTACTTC
CASSEEGAGPFVTYF
>TRBJ1-5|TRBV2|NA|few
TGTGCCAGCAGTGAATCTACAGCCAATCAGCCCCAGCATTTT
CASSESTANQPQHF
>TRBJ1-2|TRBV7-8|NA|NA
TGTGCCAGCAGCTTAGCAGTTAGCTATGGCTACACCTTC
CASSLAVSYGYTF
>TRBJ1-1|TRBV30|NA|NA
TGTGCCTGGAGAGGAGGGAGGGGTGAAGCTTTCTTT
CAWRGGRGEAFF
>TRBJ2-5|TRBV5-5|TRBD2|NA
TGTGCCAGCGCCTTCCACCCGGGAGGAAGAGAGACCCAGTACTTC
CASAFHPGGRETQYF
>TRBJ2-5|TRBV6-6|TRBD2|NA
TGTGCCAGCAGTGACCTAGCGGGGGGGCCGGCCCAGTACTTC
CASSDLAGGPAQYF
>TRBJ1-2|TRBV6-5|TRBD1|NA
TGTGCCAGCAGTTACGAAACGGGACAGGGGGCCTATGGCTACACCTTC
CASSYETGQGAYGYTF
>TRBJ1-6|TRBV5-1|NA|NA
TGCGCCAGCAGCTTGGAAGGAGGAAGTTCACCCCTCCACTTT
CASSLEGGSSPLHF
>TRBJ2-7|TRBV19|TRBD2|once
TGTGCCAGTAGTATCCCGGGGGGGGCCACCTACGAGCAGTACTTC
CASSIPGGATYEQYF
>TRBJ1-2|TRBV3-1/TRBV3-2|NA|NA
TGTGCCAGCAGACCCTGGACGGGGGGTGGTGGCTACACCTTC
CASRPWTGGGGYTF
>TRBJ2-1|TRBV3-1/TRBV3-2|NA|NA
TGTGCCAGCGTGAGGGGGGGGAGAAACTCCTACAATGAGCAGTTCTTC
CASVRGGRNSYNEQFF
>TRBJ1-1|TRBV3-1/TRBV3-2|NA|NA
TGTGCCAGCAGCCAAGATCTAATTCGCGGGGTGAACACTGAAGCTTTCTTT
CASSQDLIRGVNTEAFF
>TRBJ2-6|TRBV7-9|NA|NA
TGTGCCAGCAGCTTAGTCGAGATCTCTGGGGCCAACGTCCTGACTTTC
CASSLVEISGANVLTF
>TRBJ2-7|TRBV5-1|NA|NA
TGCGCCAGCAGCTCGACCTCAGGCATACCTTCCTACGAGCAGTACTTC
CASSSTSGIPSYEQYF
>TRBJ2-1|TRBV18|NA|NA
TGTGCCAGCTCACCTCTCGAGGTCAGTCCTCAGTTCTTC
CASSPLEVSPQFF
>TRBJ2-5|TRBV4-2|TRBD2|NA
TGTGCCAGCAGCCAGCTAGCGGGGGGGAAGACCCAGTACTTC
CASSQLAGGKTQYF
>TRBJ2-7|TRBV19|NA|NA
TGTGCCAGTAGTATGGAGGCCCTAGGGTCCAACGAGCAGTACTTC
CASSMEALGSNEQYF
>TRBJ2-3|TRBV28|TRBD2|NA
TGTGCCAGCAGCCGAGCGGGGGCCCTTGGTACGCAGTATTTT
CASSRAGALGTQYF
>TRBJ1-5|TRBV4-1|NA|NA
TGCGCCAGCAGCCCGGGAGGGGGGGGCCCCAATCAGCCCCAGCATTTT
CASSPGGGGPNQPQHF
>TRBJ1-2|TRBV6-5|NA|NA
TGTGCCAGCATGCTCAGTTATAACTATGGCTACACCTTC
CASMLSYNYGYTF
>TRBJ1-2|TRBV6-5|TRBD1|NA
TGTGCCAGCAAACAGGGGAGGAACTATGGCTACACCTTC
CASKQGRNYGYTF